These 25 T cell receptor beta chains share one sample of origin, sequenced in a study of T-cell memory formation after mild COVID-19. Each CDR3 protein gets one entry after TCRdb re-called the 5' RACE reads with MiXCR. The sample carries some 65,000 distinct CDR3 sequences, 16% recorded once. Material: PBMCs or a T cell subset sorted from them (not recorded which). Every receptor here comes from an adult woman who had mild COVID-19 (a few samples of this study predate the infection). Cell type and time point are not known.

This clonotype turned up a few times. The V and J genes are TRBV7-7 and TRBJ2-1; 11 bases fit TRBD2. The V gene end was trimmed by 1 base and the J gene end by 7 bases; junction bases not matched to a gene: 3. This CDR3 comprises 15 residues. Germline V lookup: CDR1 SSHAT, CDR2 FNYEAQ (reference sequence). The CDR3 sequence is CASSLGLAGFNEQFF. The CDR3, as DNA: TGTGCCAGCAGCTTAGGACTAGCGGGGTTTAATGAGCAGTTCTTC. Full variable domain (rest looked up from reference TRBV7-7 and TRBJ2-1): GAGVSQSPRYKVTKRGQDVTLRCDPISSHATLYWYQQALGQGPEFLTYFNYEAQPDKSGLPSDRFSAERPEGSISTLTIQRTEQRDSAMYRCASSLGLAGFNEQFFGPGTRLTVL.

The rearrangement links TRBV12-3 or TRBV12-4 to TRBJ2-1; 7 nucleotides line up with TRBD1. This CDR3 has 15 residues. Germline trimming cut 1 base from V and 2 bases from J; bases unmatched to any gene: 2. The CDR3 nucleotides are TGTGCCAGCAGTTTAGGGGACAGCCCCTACAATGAGCAGTTCTTC. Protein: CASSLGDSPYNEQFF.

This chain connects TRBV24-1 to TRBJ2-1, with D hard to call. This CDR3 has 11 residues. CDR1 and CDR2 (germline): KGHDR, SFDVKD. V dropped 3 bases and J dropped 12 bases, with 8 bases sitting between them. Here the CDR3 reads CATSDPKGQFF. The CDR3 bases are TGTGCCACCAGTGATCCCAAAGGGCAGTTCTTC.

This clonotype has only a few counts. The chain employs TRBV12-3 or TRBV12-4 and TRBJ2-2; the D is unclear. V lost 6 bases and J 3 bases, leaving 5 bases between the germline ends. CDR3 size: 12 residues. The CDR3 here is CASRPYTGELFF. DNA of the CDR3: TGTGCCAGCAGACCTTACACCGGGGAGCTGTTTTTT.

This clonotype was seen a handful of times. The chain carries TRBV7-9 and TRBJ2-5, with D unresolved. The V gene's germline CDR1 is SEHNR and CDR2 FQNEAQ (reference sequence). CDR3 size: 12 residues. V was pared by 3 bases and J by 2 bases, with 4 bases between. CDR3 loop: CASSFPQETQYF. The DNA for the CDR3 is TGTGCCAGCAGCTTCCCACAAGAGACCCAGTACTTC.

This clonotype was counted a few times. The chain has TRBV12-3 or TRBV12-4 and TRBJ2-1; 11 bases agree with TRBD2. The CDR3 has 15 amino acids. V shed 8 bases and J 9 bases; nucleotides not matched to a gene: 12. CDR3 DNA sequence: TGTGCCAGCGTCCTACTAGCGGGAGTCCCCGGTGAGCAGTTCTTC. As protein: CASVLLAGVPGEQFF.

This chain's CDR3 is CASSQGGDRASYEQYF. The CDR3 bases are TGTGCCAGCAGCCAAGGGGGCGACAGGGCATCCTACGAGCAGTACTTC. The chain joins TRBV4-2 to TRBJ2-7; 7 nucleotides align to TRBD1. CDR3 length: 16 amino acids. The germline V gene encodes CDR1 LGHNA and CDR2 YNFKEQ. V dropped 1 base and J dropped 1; count of bases not matched to a gene: 7.

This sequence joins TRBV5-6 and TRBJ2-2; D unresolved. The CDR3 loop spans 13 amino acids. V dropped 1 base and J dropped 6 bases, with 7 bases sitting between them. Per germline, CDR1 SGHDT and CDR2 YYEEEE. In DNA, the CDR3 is TGTGCCAGCAGCTTGCTAAGTTCCGGGGAGCTGTTTTTT. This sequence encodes CASSLLSSGELFF.

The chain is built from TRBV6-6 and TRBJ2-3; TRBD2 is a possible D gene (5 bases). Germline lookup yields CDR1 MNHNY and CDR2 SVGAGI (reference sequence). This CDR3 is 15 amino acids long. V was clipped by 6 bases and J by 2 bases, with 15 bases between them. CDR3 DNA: TGTGCCAGCAGCCCCCTCAGCGGCTACACAGATACGCAGTATTTT. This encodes CASSPLSGYTDTQYF.

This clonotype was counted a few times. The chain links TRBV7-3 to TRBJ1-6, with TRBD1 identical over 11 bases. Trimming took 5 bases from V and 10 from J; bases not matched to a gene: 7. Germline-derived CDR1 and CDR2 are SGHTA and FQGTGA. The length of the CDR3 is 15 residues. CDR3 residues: CASSVGTGGKSPLHF. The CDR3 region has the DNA TGTGCCAGCAGCGTCGGGACAGGGGGGAAATCACCCCTCCACTTT.

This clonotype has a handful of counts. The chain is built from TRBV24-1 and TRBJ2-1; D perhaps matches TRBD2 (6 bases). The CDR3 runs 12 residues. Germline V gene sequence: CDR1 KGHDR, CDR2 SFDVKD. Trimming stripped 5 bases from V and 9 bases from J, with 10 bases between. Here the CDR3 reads CATSGPRGEQFF. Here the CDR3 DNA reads TGTGCCACCAGTGGCCCGCGGGGTGAGCAGTTCTTC.

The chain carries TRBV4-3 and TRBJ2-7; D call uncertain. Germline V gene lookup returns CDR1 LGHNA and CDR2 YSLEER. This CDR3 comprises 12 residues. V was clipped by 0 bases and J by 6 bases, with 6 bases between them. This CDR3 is CASSQDMSEQYF. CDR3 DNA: TGCGCCAGCAGCCAAGATATGAGCGAGCAGTACTTC.

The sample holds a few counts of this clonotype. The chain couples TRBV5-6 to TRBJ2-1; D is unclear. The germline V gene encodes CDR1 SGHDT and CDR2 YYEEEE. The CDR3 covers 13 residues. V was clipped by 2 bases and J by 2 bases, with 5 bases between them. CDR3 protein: CASSFAAYNEQFF. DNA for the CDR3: TGTGCCAGCAGCTTCGCGGCCTACAATGAGCAGTTCTTC. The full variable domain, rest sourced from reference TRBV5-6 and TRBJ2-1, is DAGVTQSPTHLIKTRGQQVTLRCSPKSGHDTVSWYQQALGQGPQFIFQYYEEEERQRGNFPDRFSGHQFPNYSSELNVNALLLGDSALYLCASSFAAYNEQFFGPGTRLTVL.

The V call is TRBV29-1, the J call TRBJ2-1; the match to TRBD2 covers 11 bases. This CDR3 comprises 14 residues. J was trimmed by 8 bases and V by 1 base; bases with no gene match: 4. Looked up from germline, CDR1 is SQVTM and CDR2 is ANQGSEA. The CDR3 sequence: CSVEVSGRAHEQFF. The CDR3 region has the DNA TGCAGCGTTGAAGTTAGCGGGAGGGCTCATGAGCAGTTCTTC.

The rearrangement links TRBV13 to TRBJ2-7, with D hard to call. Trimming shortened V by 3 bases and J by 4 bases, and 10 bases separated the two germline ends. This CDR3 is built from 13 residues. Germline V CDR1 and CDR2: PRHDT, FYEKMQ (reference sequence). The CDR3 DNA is TGTGCCAGCAGCTTTCCGGGCCGATACGAGCAGTACTTC. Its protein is CASSFPGRYEQYF. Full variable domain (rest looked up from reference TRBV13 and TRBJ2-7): AAGVIQSPRHLIKEKRETATLKCYPIPRHDTVYWYQQGPGQDPQFLISFYEKMQSDKGSIPDRFSAQQFSDYHSELNMSSLELGDSALYFCASSFPGRYEQYFGPGTRLTVT.

CDR3: CASSPDSSSGANVLTF. CDR3 in DNA: TGCGCCAGCAGCCCGGACAGTAGCTCTGGGGCCAACGTCCTGACTTTC. The chain combines TRBV4-3 with TRBJ2-6; the D gene is possibly TRBD1 (6 bases). The CDR3 consists of 16 residues. Germline assignment: CDR1 LGHNA and CDR2 YSLEER. V lost 4 bases to trimming and J lost 0 bases, with 10 bases between them.

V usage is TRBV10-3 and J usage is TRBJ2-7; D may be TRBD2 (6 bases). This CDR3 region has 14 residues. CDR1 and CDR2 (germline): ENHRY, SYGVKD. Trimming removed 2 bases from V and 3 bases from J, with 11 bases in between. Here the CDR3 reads CAISEVAENYEQYF. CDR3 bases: TGTGCCATCAGTGAGGTAGCGGAAAACTACGAGCAGTACTTC.

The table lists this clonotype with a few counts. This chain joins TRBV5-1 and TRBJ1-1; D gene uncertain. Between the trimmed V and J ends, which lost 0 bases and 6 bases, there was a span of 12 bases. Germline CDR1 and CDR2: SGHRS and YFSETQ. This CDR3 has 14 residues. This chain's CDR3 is CASSLGPLRAEAFF. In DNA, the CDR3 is TGCGCCAGCAGCTTGGGACCCCTCCGGGCTGAAGCTTTCTTT.

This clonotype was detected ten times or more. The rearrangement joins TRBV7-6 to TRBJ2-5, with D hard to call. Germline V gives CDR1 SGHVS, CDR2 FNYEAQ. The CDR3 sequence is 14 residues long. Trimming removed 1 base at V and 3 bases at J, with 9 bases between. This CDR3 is CASSLEATEETQYF. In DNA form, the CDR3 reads TGTGCCAGCAGCTTAGAGGCGACTGAAGAGACCCAGTACTTC.

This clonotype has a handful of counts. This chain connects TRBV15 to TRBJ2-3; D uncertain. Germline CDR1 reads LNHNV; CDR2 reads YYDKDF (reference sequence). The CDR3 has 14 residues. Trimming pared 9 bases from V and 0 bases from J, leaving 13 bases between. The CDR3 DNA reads TGTGCCACGGGGTACGGCGCTAGCACAGATACGCAGTATTTT. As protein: CATGYGASTDTQYF.

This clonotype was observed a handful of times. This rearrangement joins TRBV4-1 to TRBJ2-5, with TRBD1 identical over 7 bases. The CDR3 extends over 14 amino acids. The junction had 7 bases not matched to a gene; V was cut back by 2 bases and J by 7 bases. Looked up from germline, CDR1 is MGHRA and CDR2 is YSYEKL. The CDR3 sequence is CASSQTTGRLTQYF. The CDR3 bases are TGCGCCAGCAGCCAAACGACAGGGCGTTTGACCCAGTACTTC.

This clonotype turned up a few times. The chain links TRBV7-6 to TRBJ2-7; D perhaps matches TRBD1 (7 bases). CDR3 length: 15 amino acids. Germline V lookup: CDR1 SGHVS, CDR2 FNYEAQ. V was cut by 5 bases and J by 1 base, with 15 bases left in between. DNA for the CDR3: TGTGCCAGCAGCCCCTCAGGGGGGATTTCCTACGAGCAGTACTTC. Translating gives CASSPSGGISYEQYF.

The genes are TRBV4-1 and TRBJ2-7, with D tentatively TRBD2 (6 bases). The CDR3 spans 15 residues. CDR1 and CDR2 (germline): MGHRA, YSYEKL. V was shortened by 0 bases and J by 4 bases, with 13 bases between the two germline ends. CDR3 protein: CASSQDGTSRYEQYF. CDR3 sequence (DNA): TGCGCCAGCAGCCAAGATGGCACTAGCCGGTACGAGCAGTACTTC.

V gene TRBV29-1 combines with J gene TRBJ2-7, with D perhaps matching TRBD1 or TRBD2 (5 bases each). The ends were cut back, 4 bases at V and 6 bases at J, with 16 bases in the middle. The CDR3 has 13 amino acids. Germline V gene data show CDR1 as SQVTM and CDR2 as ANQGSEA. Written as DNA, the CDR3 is TGCAGCGTTGGGGACGGGTCGTGGGGCGAGCAGTACTTC. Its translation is CSVGDGSWGEQYF.

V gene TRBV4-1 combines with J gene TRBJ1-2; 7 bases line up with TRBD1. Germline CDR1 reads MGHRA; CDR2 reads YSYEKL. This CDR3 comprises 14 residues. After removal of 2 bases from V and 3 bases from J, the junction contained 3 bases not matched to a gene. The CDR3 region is CASSQFGTDYGYTF. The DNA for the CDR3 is TGCGCCAGCAGCCAATTCGGGACAGACTATGGCTACACCTTC.